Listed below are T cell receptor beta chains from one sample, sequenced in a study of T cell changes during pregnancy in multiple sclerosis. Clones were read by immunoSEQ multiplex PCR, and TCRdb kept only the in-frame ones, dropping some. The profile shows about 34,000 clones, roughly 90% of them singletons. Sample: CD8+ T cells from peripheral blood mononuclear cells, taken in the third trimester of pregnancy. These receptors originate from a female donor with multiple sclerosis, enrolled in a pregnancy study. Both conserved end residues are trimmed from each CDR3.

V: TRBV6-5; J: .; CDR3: ASSYLASGYEQY
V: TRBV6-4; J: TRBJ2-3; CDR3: ASSDGTSGGADTQY
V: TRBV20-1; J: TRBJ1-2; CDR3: SARVRYGYT
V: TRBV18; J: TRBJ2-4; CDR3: ASSPGQGAKNIQY
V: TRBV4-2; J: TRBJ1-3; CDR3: ASSQDSGSGNTIY
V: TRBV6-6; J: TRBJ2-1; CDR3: ASSYLGDEQF
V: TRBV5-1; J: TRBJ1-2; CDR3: ASSLDTTNYGYT
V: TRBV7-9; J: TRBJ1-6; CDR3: ASSSPTGNRNSPLH
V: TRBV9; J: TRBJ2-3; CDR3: ASSLTWGAGDTQY
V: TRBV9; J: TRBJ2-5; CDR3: ASSVGGYSQETQY
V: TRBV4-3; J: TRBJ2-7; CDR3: ASSPQAQGPYEQY
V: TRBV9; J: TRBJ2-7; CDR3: ASSPSGGSYEQY
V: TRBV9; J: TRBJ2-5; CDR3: ASSARGGLETQY
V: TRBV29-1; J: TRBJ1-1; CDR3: SVDREAF
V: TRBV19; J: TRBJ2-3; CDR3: ASSGLAGSDTQY
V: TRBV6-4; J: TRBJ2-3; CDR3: ASSESGGATDTQY
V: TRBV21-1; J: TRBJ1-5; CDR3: ASSKDRGLRGNQPQH
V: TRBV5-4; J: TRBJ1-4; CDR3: ASSLEGQGVEKLF
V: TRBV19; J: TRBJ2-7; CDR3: ASSIVGTGASYEQY
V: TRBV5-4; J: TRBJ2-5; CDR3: ASSLGAGQGETQY
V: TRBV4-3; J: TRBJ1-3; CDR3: ASSQTGKGNTIY
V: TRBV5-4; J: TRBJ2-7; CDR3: ASSLDFSYEQY
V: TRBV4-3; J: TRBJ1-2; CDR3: ASSQAHREVYGYT
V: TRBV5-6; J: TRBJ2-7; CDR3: ASSLGDTGASYEQY
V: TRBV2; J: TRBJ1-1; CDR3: ASSVVDNRNTEAF
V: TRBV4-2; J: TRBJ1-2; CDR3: ASSQDRQGANYGYT
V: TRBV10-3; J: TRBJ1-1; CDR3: AISEEGGGTEAF
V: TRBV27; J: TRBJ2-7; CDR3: ASSSWDRGRNYEQY
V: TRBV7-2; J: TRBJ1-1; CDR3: ASSRGGGFEAF
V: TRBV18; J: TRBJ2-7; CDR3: ASSPEGDEQY
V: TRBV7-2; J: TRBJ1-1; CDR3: ASRGERGRLNTEAF
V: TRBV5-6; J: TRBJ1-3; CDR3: ASSWSLGAGNTIY
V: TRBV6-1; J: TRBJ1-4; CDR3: ASSEAYLRPGFPSYEKLF
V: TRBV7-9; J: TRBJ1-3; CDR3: AYQGSISGNTIY
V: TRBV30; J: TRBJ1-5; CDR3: AWSVGQGDQPQH
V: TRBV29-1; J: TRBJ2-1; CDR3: SVEGAEGVPYNEQF
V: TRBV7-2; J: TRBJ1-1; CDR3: ASSLAQARTINTEAF
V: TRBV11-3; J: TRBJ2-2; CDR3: ASSPGGELF
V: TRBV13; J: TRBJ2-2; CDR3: ASREGGIAGELF
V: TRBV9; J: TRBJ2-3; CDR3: ASSVAGTDTDTQY
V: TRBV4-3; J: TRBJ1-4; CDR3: ASSQEGAGEKLF
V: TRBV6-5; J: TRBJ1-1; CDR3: ASSYPIQGENTEAF
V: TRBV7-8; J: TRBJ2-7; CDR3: ASSLTGDEQY
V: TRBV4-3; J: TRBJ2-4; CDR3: ASSQDLGKGAKNIQY
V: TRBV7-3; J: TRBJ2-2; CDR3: ASSRVAGGTGELF
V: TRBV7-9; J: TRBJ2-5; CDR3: ASSQDRMETQY
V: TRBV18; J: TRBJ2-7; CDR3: ASSSVDRSTYEQY
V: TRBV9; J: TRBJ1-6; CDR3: ASSADRGLGSPLH
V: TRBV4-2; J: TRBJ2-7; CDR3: ASSQDRDTYEQY
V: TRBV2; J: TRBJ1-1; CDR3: ASSDRVDMNTEAF
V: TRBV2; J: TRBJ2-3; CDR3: ASSEVIGTSGGHTDTQY
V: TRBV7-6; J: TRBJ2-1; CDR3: ASSSPRSGGFPYNEQF
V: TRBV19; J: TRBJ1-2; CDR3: ASSIADRASYGYT
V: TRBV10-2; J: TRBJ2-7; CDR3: ASSGAGQSYEQY
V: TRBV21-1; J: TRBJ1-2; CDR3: ASSSPKRDTNYGYT
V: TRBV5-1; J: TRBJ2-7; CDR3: ASGWWGLSYEQY
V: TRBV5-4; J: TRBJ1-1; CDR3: ASSQGFSEAF